This section outlines one TCR beta chain sequence together with its context. Its cognate antigen is unknown. Per the authors' pipeline: With immunoSEQ giving junction-only sequences and no quality scores, filtering differed. TCRdb keeps only in-frame clones here, not all; method: immunoSEQ multiplex PCR. V, J and clone size were drawn from that table, and D and trimming were deduced from the DNA. Altogether approximately 1.5 million clones are present, just under 99% being singletons, with the ten largest covering about 0.34%. This record comes from a study of shared clonotypes between healthy human individuals. Study context: Per donor, three plates held CD4 naive cells, three held CD4 memory, two held CD8 naive and one held CD8 memory.

Germline-derived CDR1 and CDR2 are SGHAT and FQNNGV. The CDR3 consists of 14 residues. V lost 5 bases and J 4 bases, leaving 11 bases between the germline ends. General study results and limits: Among the subsets, naive ones generally showed larger estimated richness than memory ones. Non-shared clonotypes showed lower generation probabilities than clonotypes common to all four donors.

The specimen was naive CD4+ T cells sorted from blood. Subset: CD45RA+ positively selected. The clonotype originates from a man between 25 and 39 years old in good health. This chain connects TRBV11-2 to TRBJ1-4; TRBD1 is a possible D gene (5 bases). The CDR3 coding sequence is TGTGCCAGCAGCCTCAGGGATTATAATGAAAAACTGTTTTTT. Protein: CASSLRDYNEKLFF.